These T cell receptor beta chains were read from a single sample in a study of cytomegalovirus exposure and HLA in healthy donors. Clones were sequenced by immunoSEQ multiplex PCR, and TCRdb holds only the in-frame ones, with some missing. The repertoire holds some 170,000 clones, around 82% seen once, with about a tenth in the top ten. The sample was PBMCs. These receptor sequences come from a man under 40 in good health and CMV-seropositive. CDR3s include the opening cysteine and the closing phenylalanine or tryptophan. D genes are given only for firm matches. The size field is filled for only some rows; it gives once, few, many or a size class.

V,D,size,J,CDR3,DNA
TRBV5-1,TRBD1,once,TRBJ2-2,CASSSDPGQGNTGELFF,TGCGCCAGCAGCTCGGACCCGGGACAGGGGAACACCGGGGAGCTGTTTTTT
TRBV5-1,-,once,TRBJ1-3,CASSLATSGNTIYF,TGCGCCAGCAGCTTGGCTACCTCTGGAAACACCATATATTTT
TRBV10-3,TRBD2,-,TRBJ2-3,CATGSGSLRADTQYF,TGTGCCACGGGAAGCGGGAGTCTTAGGGCAGATACGCAGTATTTT
TRBV7-9,-,-,TRBJ2-3,CASSLVLQTDTQYF,TGTGCCAGCAGCTTAGTACTTCAAACAGATACGCAGTATTTT
TRBV2,TRBD2,-,TRBJ2-3,CASRGEILTDTQYF,TGTGCCAGCCGGGGGGAAATCCTCACAGATACGCAGTATTTT
TRBV5-8,-,-,TRBJ2-7,CASSVSLGALEQYF,TGTGCCAGCAGCGTGTCTCTGGGGGCGTTGGAGCAGTACTTC
TRBV7-2,TRBD1,-,TRBJ1-3,CASTATQGSPIYF,TGTGCCAGCACCGCCACACAGGGGTCGCCCATATATTTT
TRBV27,TRBD1,few,TRBJ1-6,CASSRQGGPPLHF,TGTGCCAGCAGTCGGCAGGGGGGTCCACCCCTCCACTTT
TRBV7-6,TRBD2,-,TRBJ2-1,CASSFTSEGEQFF,TGTGCCAGCAGCTTCACTAGCGAGGGTGAGCAGTTCTTC
TRBV9,-,-,TRBJ2-5,CASSEGLRQETQYF,TGTGCCAGCAGCGAAGGACTTCGCCAAGAGACCCAGTACTTC
TRBV7-2,TRBD1,-,TRBJ2-5,CASSVATGEQETQYF,TGTGCCAGCAGCGTCGCCACAGGGGAACAAGAGACCCAGTACTTC
TRBV9,TRBD2,-,TRBJ2-3,CASSASGSVDTQYF,TGTGCCAGCAGCGCGAGCGGGAGTGTAGATACGCAGTATTTT
TRBV5-1,TRBD2,-,TRBJ2-2,CASSSLRAGATGELFF,TGCGCCAGCAGCTCACTCAGAGCGGGAGCCACCGGGGAGCTGTTTTTT
TRBV4-1,TRBD1,-,TRBJ2-7,CASSQVGTGHPSEQYF,TGCGCCAGCAGCCAAGTCGGGACAGGGCATCCCTCCGAGCAGTACTTC
TRBV10-1,TRBD1,-,TRBJ1-4,CASSGQGDEKLFF,TGCGCCAGCAGTGGACAGGGAGATGAAAAACTGTTTTTT
TRBV19,TRBD2,-,TRBJ2-2,CASSTQGGTGELFF,TGTGCCAGTAGTACCCAGGGAGGGACCGGGGAGCTGTTTTTT
TRBV5-4,TRBD2,-,TRBJ2-7,CASSLRSSGTYEQYF,TGTGCCAGCAGCTTGCGGTCTAGCGGGACCTACGAGCAGTACTTC
TRBV6-4,-,-,TRBJ2-6,CASSDSAQTVAGANVLTF,TGTGCCAGCAGTGACTCTGCGCAGACTGTCGCTGGGGCCAACGTCCTGACTTTC
TRBV29-1,TRBD2,-,TRBJ2-5,CSVDSGTQETQYF,TGCAGCGTCGACAGCGGGACCCAAGAGACCCAGTACTTC
TRBV13,-,-,TRBJ2-2,CASSSMGRFGELFF,TGTGCCAGCAGCTCGATGGGCCGCTTCGGGGAGCTGTTTTTT
TRBV27,TRBD2,-,TRBJ2-3,CASSLLASGSIDTQYF,TGTGCCAGCAGTTTATTGGCTAGCGGGAGTATAGATACGCAGTATTTT
TRBV9,-,-,TRBJ2-2,CASSVVQVNTGELFF,TGTGCCAGCAGCGTAGTGCAGGTGAACACCGGGGAGCTGTTTTTT
TRBV6-4,-,-,TRBJ2-3,CASSPGSTSTDTQYF,TGTGCCAGCAGTCCCGGGAGTACGAGCACAGATACGCAGTATTTT
TRBV18,-,-,TRBJ1-2,CASSPGRDRPNYGYTF,TGTGCCAGCTCACCAGGGCGGGACCGACCTAACTATGGCTACACCTTC
TRBV2,-,-,TRBJ2-1,CASGNYNEQFF,TGTGCCAGCGGCAACTACAATGAGCAGTTCTTC
TRBV28,-,-,TRBJ2-7,CASTEVKALYEQYF,TGTGCCAGCACCGAGGTCAAGGCTCTGTACGAGCAGTACTTC
TRBV6-1,-,-,TRBJ1-6,CASSAEAESPLHF,TGTGCCAGCAGTGCCGAGGCCGAGTCCCCCCTCCACTTT
TRBV30,-,-,TRBJ1-6,CAWSGTDNSPLHF,TGTGCCTGGAGTGGGACAGATAATTCACCCCTCCACTTT
TRBV7-2,-,-,TRBJ2-1,CASSSAVEFEQFF,TGTGCCAGCAGCTCCGCGGTGGAGTTTGAGCAGTTCTTC
TRBV7-3,-,-,TRBJ2-5,CASSTGQKETQYF,TGTGCCAGCAGCACCGGACAGAAAGAGACCCAGTACTTC
TRBV7-6,TRBD1,-,TRBJ2-7,CASSLASGTESYEQYF,TGTGCCAGCAGCTTAGCCTCCGGGACAGAAAGCTACGAGCAGTACTTC
TRBV4-3,-,-,TRBJ2-7,CASSQDWTATYEQYF,TGCGCCAGCAGCCAAGATTGGACAGCCACCTACGAGCAGTACTTC
TRBV11-2,-,-,TRBJ1-2,CASSLGPGVGYTF,TGTGCCAGCAGCTTGGGGCCGGGGGTTGGCTACACCTTC
TRBV7-2,TRBD1,few,TRBJ1-4,CASSSSGGTNEKLFF,TGTGCCAGCAGCTCCTCAGGGGGCACGAATGAAAAACTGTTTTTT
TRBV11-2,-,-,TRBJ2-7,CASSFGGWNEQYF,TGTGCCAGCAGCTTTGGAGGGTGGAACGAGCAGTACTTC
TRBV2,-,-,TRBJ2-3,CASSWESPADTQYF,TGTGCCAGCAGTTGGGAGAGCCCCGCAGATACGCAGTATTTT
TRBV5-1,TRBD1,-,TRBJ1-4,CASSSGQTTTNEKLFF,TGCGCCAGCAGCTCGGGACAGACAACAACTAATGAAAAACTGTTTTTT
TRBV6-5,TRBD1,-,TRBJ2-1,CASNNRGDEQFF,TGTGCCAGCAACAACAGGGGGGATGAGCAGTTCTTC
TRBV30,-,-,TRBJ1-6,CAWRFFYGQPSSYNSPLHF,TGTGCCTGGAGGTTCTTCTACGGACAGCCGAGCTCCTATAATTCACCCCTCCACTTT
TRBV5-4,-,-,TRBJ1-1,CASSALTGNTEAFF,TGTGCCAGCAGCGCCCTGACAGGGAACACTGAAGCTTTCTTT
TRBV7-7,-,-,TRBJ2-5,CASSSEYQETQYF,TGTGCCAGCAGCTCCGAGTACCAAGAGACCCAGTACTTC
TRBV9,TRBD1,-,TRBJ2-7,CASSAGDSAYEQYF,TGTGCCAGCAGCGCAGGGGACAGCGCATACGAGCAGTACTTC
TRBV4-3,-,-,TRBJ1-2,CASRPGANYGYTF,TGCGCCAGCAGGCCAGGGGCGAACTATGGCTACACCTTC
TRBV11-3,-,-,TRBJ2-2,CASSLGRLTNTGELFF,TGTGCCAGCAGCTTAGGAAGACTAACGAACACCGGGGAGCTGTTTTTT
TRBV7-8,TRBD1,-,TRBJ1-2,CASSLELAGGTQGYTF,TGTGCCAGCAGCTTAGAGCTGGCAGGGGGGACGCAAGGCTACACCTTC
TRBV2,-,-,TRBJ1-2,CASSDTRQASRGYTF,TGTGCCAGCAGTGACACTAGACAGGCGTCTAGGGGCTACACCTTC
TRBV6-5,-,few,TRBJ2-2,CASSRGGMGTGELFF,TGTGCCAGCAGCCGGGGAGGTATGGGCACCGGGGAGCTGTTTTTT
TRBV7-8,TRBD1,-,TRBJ2-7,CASSFRTGVSYEQYF,TGTGCCAGCAGCTTCAGGACAGGCGTCTCCTACGAGCAGTACTTC
TRBV5-6,-,-,TRBJ1-1,CASSLRLPPVVAFF,TGTGCCAGCAGCTTGCGGTTACCCCCCGTCGTGGCTTTCTTT